The 11 T cell receptor beta chains in this list originate from one sample, sequenced in a study of blood T cell repertoires in COVID-19. Repertoires were generated with immunoSEQ multiplex PCR, while TCRdb's copy carries only in-frame clones and drops some. The table shows 200,000 to 250,000 clones, with 84% occurring only once. Sequenced sample: PBMCs or T cells enriched from blood (not recorded which). These receptors came from a man in his fifties or sixties who had recovered from COVID-19.

This chain uses TRBV3-1 (or the pseudogene TRBV3-2) with TRBJ2-6; no definite D call. CDR1 is LGHDT, CDR2 YNNKEL, per germline (reference sequence). The V gene lost 0 bases and the J gene lost 5 bases, with 11 bases spanning the gap. This CDR3 region has 16 residues. CDR3 DNA sequence: TGTGCCAGCAGCCAAGATTGGGCTGCCCGGGCCAACGTCCTGACTTTC. Residues: CASSQDWAARANVLTF.

The chain has TRBV19 and TRBJ2-7; 8 nucleotides agree with TRBD1. The CDR3 runs to 16 residues. Unmatched junction bases numbered 7, after V lost 3 bases and J lost 0 bases. In germline, CDR1 is LNHDA, CDR2 SQIVND (reference sequence). CDR3 coding DNA: TGTGCCAGTAGTATCACCGGGACAGGACGCTCCTACGAGCAGTACTTC. It is translated as CASSITGTGRSYEQYF.

The rearrangement uses TRBV6-5 and TRBJ2-7, with TRBD2 as a possible D gene (7 bases). V was shortened by 8 bases and J by 4 bases, with 18 bases between the two germline ends. This CDR3 comprises 14 residues. Germline CDR1 MNHEY, CDR2 SVGAGI. For the CDR3, the DNA is TGTGCCAGCCGGGGGGCAGGGAAGTTTTACGAGCAGTACTTC. Protein sequence: CASRGAGKFYEQYF.

This chain uses TRBV10-3 with TRBJ2-2; 7 positions agree with TRBD2. In germline, CDR1 is ENHRY, CDR2 SYGVKD. J gave up 4 bases and V 11 bases, and 16 bases lay outside the gene matches. CDR3 length: 16 residues. DNA for the CDR3: TGTGCCTCGGAACTTGGGGGGGTCGCACTCACCGGGGAGCTGTTTTTT. It specifies CASELGGVALTGELFF.

The V gene is TRBV4-2, the J gene TRBJ2-7; TRBD2 matches 12 bases. Germline values: CDR1 LGHNA, CDR2 YNFKEQ. Losses at the gene ends were 0 bases for V and 5 bases for J; bases not matched to a gene: 2. The CDR3 has 15 residues. The CDR3 sequence is CASSQELAGGDEQYF. The CDR3, as DNA: TGTGCCAGCAGCCAAGAACTAGCGGGGGGCGACGAGCAGTACTTC.

This clone was detected only a few times. This rearrangement joins TRBV7-9 to TRBJ1-1; no firm D call. The germline V and J ends were trimmed by 3 bases and 6 bases, with 14 bases remaining between them. The CDR3 extends over 14 amino acids. The germline V gene has CDR1 SEHNR and CDR2 FQNEAQ (reference sequence). Here the CDR3 reads CASSFGKGGSEAFF. Here the CDR3 DNA reads TGTGCCAGCAGCTTCGGGAAGGGAGGGTCTGAAGCTTTCTTT.

The rearrangement uses TRBV3-1 (or the pseudogene TRBV3-2) and TRBJ2-1; 7 nucleotides agree with TRBD2. The CDR3 loop spans 14 amino acids. Germline loops: CDR1 LGHDT, CDR2 YNNKEL (reference sequence). After removal of 4 bases from V and 7 bases from J, the junction contained 7 bases not matched to a gene. The CDR3 sequence: CASSRAGNENEQFF. The CDR3 DNA reads TGTGCCAGCAGCCGAGCGGGGAATGAAAATGAGCAGTTCTTC.

This clone turned up a few times. The chain is built from TRBV7-9 and TRBJ1-1; 7 bases are a match to TRBD1. Trimming cost V 6 bases and J 4 bases; bases outside gene matches: 8. The CDR3 contains 14 residues. Germline values: CDR1 SEHNR, CDR2 FQNEAQ (reference sequence). The CDR3 region is CASSSQNRGTEAFF. CDR3 coding DNA: TGTGCCAGCAGTTCCCAGAACAGGGGCACTGAAGCTTTCTTT.

The rearrangement uses TRBV6-2 or TRBV6-3 and TRBJ2-7; D unresolved. The germline V and J ends were trimmed by 6 bases and 0 bases, with 15 bases remaining between them. CDR3 length: 15 amino acids. Germline V gives CDR1 MNHEY, CDR2 SVGEGT. In nucleotides, the CDR3 is TGTGCCAGCAGCGTACCCCAGATACACTCCTACGAGCAGTACTTC. Protein sequence: CASSVPQIHSYEQYF.

V and J are TRBV6-2 or TRBV6-3 and TRBJ2-5, with TRBD1 matching 10 bases. V was clipped by 2 bases and J by 5 bases; unmatched bases: 2. The CDR3 spans 14 residues. Germline assignment: CDR1 MNHEY and CDR2 SVGEGT. CDR3 nucleotides: TGTGCCAGCAGTTACGACAGGGGGCGGGAGACCCAGTACTTC. Amino acid sequence: CASSYDRGRETQYF.

In this sample, this clone turned up a few times. This chain links TRBV5-6 with TRBJ1-1, with 7 positions matching TRBD1. Germline lookup yields CDR1 SGHDT and CDR2 YYEEEE. The CDR3 has 12 amino acids. J was trimmed by 7 bases and V by 4 bases; bases with no gene match: 4. The CDR3 loop reads CASSLGQDEAFF. The CDR3 DNA sequence: TGTGCCAGCAGCCTCGGACAGGATGAAGCTTTCTTT. Drawing the rest from reference TRBV5-6 and TRBJ1-1, the complete variable domain is DAGVTQSPTHLIKTRGQQVTLRCSPKSGHDTVSWYQQALGQGPQFIFQYYEEEERQRGNFPDRFSGHQFPNYSSELNVNALLLGDSALYLCASSLGQDEAFFGQGTRLTVV.